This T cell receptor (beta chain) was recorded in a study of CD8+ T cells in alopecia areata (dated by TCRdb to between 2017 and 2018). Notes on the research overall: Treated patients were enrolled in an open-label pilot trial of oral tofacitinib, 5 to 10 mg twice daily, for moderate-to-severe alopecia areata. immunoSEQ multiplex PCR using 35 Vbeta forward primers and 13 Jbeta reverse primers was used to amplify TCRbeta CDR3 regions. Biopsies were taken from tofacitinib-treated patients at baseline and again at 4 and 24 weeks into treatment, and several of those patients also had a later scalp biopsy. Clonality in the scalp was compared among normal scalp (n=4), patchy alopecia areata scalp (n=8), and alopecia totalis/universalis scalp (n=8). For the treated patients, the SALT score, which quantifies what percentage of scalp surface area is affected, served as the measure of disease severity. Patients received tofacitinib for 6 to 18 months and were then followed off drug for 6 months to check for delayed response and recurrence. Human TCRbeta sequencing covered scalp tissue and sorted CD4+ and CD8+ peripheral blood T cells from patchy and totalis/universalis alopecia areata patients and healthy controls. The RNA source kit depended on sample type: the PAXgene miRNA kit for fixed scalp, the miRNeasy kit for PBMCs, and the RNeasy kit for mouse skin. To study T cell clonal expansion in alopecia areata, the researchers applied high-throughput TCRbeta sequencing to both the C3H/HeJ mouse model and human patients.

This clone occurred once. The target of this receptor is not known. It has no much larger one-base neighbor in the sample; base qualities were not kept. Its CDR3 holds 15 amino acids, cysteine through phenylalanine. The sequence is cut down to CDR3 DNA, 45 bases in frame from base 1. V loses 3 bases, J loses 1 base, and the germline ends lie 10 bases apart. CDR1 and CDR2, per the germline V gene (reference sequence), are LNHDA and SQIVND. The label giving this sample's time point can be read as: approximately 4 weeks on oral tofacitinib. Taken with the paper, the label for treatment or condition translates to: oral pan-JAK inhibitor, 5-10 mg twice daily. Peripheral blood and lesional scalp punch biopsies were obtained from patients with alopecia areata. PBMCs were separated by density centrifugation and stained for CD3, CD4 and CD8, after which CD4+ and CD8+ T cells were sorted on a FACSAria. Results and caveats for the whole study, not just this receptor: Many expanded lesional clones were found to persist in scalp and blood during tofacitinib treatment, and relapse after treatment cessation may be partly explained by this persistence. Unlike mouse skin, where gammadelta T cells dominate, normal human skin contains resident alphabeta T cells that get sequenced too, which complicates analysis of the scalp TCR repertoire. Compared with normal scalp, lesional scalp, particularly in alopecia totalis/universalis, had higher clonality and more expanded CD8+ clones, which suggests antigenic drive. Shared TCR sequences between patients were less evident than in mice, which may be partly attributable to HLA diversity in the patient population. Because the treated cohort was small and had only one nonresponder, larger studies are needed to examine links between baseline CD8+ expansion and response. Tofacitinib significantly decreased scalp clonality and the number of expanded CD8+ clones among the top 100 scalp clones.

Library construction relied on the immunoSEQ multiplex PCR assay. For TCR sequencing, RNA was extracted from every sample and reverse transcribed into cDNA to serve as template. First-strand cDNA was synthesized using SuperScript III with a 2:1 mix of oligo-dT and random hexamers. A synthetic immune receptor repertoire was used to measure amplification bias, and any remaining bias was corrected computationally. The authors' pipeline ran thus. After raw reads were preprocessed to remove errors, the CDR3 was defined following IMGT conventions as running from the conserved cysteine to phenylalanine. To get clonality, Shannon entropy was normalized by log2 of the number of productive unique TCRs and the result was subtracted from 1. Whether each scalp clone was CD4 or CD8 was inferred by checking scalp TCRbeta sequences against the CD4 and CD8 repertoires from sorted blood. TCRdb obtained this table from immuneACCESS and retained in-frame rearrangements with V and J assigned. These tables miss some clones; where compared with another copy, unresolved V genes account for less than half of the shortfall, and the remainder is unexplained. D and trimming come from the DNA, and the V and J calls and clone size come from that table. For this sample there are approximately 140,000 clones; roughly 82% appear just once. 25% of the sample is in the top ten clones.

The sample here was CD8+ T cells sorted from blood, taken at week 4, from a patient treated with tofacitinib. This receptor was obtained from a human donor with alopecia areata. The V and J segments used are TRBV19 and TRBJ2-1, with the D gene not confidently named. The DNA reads TGTGCCAGTAGTATCGTTCTAGGGTCCTACAATGAGCAGTTCTTC. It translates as CASSIVLGSYNEQFF.